This TCR beta chain comes out of a study of blood T cell repertoires in COVID-19. As originally analysed: Reference gene primer amplification yielded estimated nucleated cell counts. Clones were read by immunoSEQ multiplex PCR, and TCRdb kept only the in-frame ones, dropping some. The DNA gave D and trimming, while V, J and clone size come from that table. Here the sample spans 15,000 to 20,000 clones, approximately 86% being singletons. With 2 bases clipped from V and 1 base from J, the junction kept 3 bases outside the gene matches. The CDR3 has 15 residues. The germline CDR1 and CDR2 sequences are LGHDT and YNNKEL (reference sequence).

This receptor was identified in a man aged 65 to 85 with acute or convalescent COVID-19. Sequenced: peripheral blood. This chain links TRBV3-1 (or the pseudogene TRBV3-2) with TRBJ1-1; TRBD1 aligns across 8 bases. The CDR3 coding sequence is TGTGCCAGCAGCCAATGGGGACAGGAGAACACTGAAGCTTTCTTT. Protein product: CASSQWGQENTEAFF.